This is a list of T cell receptor beta chains from one sample in a study of cytomegalovirus exposure and HLA in healthy donors. Sequenced by immunoSEQ multiplex PCR; TCRdb stores in-frame clones only, minus some. The sample holds around 160,000 clones, roughly 77% seen once. The sequencing input was PBMCs. Receptors originate from a man between 45 and 60 years old in good health and CMV-seropositive. CDR3s include the opening cysteine and the closing phenylalanine or tryptophan. D genes are given only for firm matches. Some rows have no size entry. The others give once, few or many, or a class for an expanded clone.

j_call d_call v_call clone_size cdr3_aa cdr3_nt
TRBJ2-5 TRBD1 TRBV28 NA CASSFWTGETETQYF TGTGCCAGCAGTTTTTGGACAGGGGAGACGGAGACCCAGTACTTC
TRBJ2-2 NA TRBV7-7 NA CASSLGQSNTGELFF TGTGCTAGCAGCTTAGGACAGTCGAACACCGGGGAGCTGTTTTTT
TRBJ2-1 TRBD2 TRBV27 NA CASSTNLAGVKQFF TGTGCCAGCAGTACAAACCTAGCGGGGGTAAAGCAGTTCTTC
TRBJ2-3 NA TRBV9 NA CASSGRSSTGIDTQYF TGTGCCAGCAGCGGCCGATCCTCCACAGGGATAGATACGCAGTATTTT
TRBJ1-1 NA TRBV4-3 few CASSQDRYTEAFF TGCGCCAGCAGCCAAGATCGTTACACTGAAGCTTTCTTT
TRBJ2-1 TRBD2 TRBV7-8 few CASSTTSGGLNEQFF TGTGCCAGCAGCACGACTAGCGGGGGGCTCAATGAGCAGTTCTTC
TRBJ1-2 NA TRBV5-1 NA CASSLTAENYGYTF TGCGCCAGCAGCTTAACAGCAGAGAACTATGGCTACACCTTC
TRBJ2-7 NA TRBV9 few CARSVIGHSVYEQYF TGTGCCAGATCCGTCATCGGACATTCCGTCTACGAGCAGTACTTC
TRBJ1-2 NA TRBV10-3 NA CAISSGVGYTF TGTGCCATCAGTTCAGGGGTCGGCTACACCTTC
TRBJ1-2 NA TRBV7-2 NA CASSLVRLPGKYGYTF TGTGCCAGCAGCTTGGTCAGACTCCCCGGGAAATATGGCTACACCTTC
TRBJ2-7 NA TRBV7-3 NA CASSKRGGWWNSYEQYF TGTGCCAGCAGCAAAAGGGGGGGCTGGTGGAACTCCTACGAGCAGTACTTC
TRBJ2-3 NA TRBV5-1 NA CASSLEGARSDTQYF TGCGCCAGCAGCTTGGAAGGAGCTAGATCAGATACGCAGTATTTT
TRBJ1-5 NA TRBV28 NA CASSLARNQPQHF TGTGCCAGCAGTTTGGCTAGGAATCAGCCCCAGCATTTT
TRBJ1-1 NA TRBV19 NA CASTKDTRAFF TGTGCCAGTACCAAGGACACCCGAGCTTTCTTT
TRBJ1-2 NA TRBV7-2 NA CASSLTGGGRAYGYTF TGTGCCAGCAGCTTGACCGGGGGGGGAAGGGCCTATGGCTACACCTTC
TRBJ2-7 NA TRBV7-9 NA CASSLQGYEQYF TGTGCCAGCAGCTTACAGGGATACGAGCAGTACTTC
TRBJ2-2 NA TRBV4-3 NA CASSQDLTASNTGELFF TGCGCCAGCAGCCAAGATTTAACAGCCTCGAACACCGGGGAGCTGTTTTTT
TRBJ2-1 NA TRBV6-4 NA CASSEETEQGFNEQFF TGTGCCAGCAGTGAGGAAACTGAGCAGGGGTTTAATGAGCAGTTCTTC
TRBJ1-6 TRBD1 TRBV10-1 NA CASSEEEGGGQASSYNSPLHF TGCGCCAGCAGCGAGGAGGAGGGGGGGGGACAGGCGAGCTCCTATAATTCACCCCTCCACTTT
TRBJ2-5 NA TRBV5-6 NA CASSPYRGAQETQYF TGTGCCAGCAGTCCATACCGGGGGGCCCAAGAGACCCAGTACTTC
TRBJ2-5 NA TRBV7-6 once CASSLASTFQETQYF TGTGCCAGCAGCTTAGCGAGTACTTTCCAAGAGACCCAGTACTTC
TRBJ2-6 TRBD1 TRBV7-9 NA CASTPNTGQGSSGANVLTF TGTGCCAGCACCCCGAATACGGGACAGGGTTCGTCTGGGGCCAACGTCCTGACTTTC
TRBJ1-6 NA TRBV9 NA CASSVGGRLRVSPLHF TGTGCCAGCAGCGTAGGGGGCAGGCTCCGGGTTTCACCCCTCCACTTT
TRBJ2-1 NA TRBV2 NA CASRVYNEQFF TGTGCCAGCCGGGTCTACAATGAGCAGTTCTTC
TRBJ1-1 NA TRBV15 NA CATSRDQQEAFF TGTGCCACCAGCAGAGATCAACAAGAAGCTTTCTTT
TRBJ1-6 NA TRBV7-2 NA CASSLAPTENSPLHF TGTGCCAGCAGCTTAGCGCCGACAGAGAATTCACCCCTCCACTTT
TRBJ1-4 TRBD1 TRBV5-1 NA CASSLGDRGGEKLFF TGCGCCAGCAGCCTCGGGGACAGAGGGGGGGAAAAACTGTTTTTT
TRBJ1-2 NA TRBV6-1 NA CASSFDSLYGYTF TGTGCCAGCAGTTTCGACAGCCTCTATGGCTACACCTTC
TRBJ1-1 NA TRBV10-3 NA CAIKGGRNTEAFF TGTGCCATCAAGGGCGGGCGAAACACTGAAGCTTTCTTT
TRBJ1-1 NA TRBV19 NA CASSPSPRQAYDTEAFF TGTGCCAGTAGTCCCTCGCCCAGGCAGGCCTATGACACTGAAGCTTTCTTT
TRBJ1-2 TRBD1 TRBV4-3 NA CASSLDRGYGYTF TGCGCCAGCAGCCTGGACAGGGGTTATGGCTACACCTTC
TRBJ2-5 NA TRBV2 NA CASRWGLQETQYF TGTGCCAGCAGATGGGGCTTACAGGAGACCCAGTACTTC
TRBJ1-1 TRBD1 TRBV5-1 NA CASSFSQGAIRTEAFF TGCGCCAGCAGCTTCTCTCAGGGGGCAATACGCACTGAAGCTTTCTTT